This TCR beta chain was identified during a study of blood T cell repertoires in COVID-19. For the study at large: T cells, B-cell-depleted T cells, or PBMCs provided the cDNA or gDNA that served as material.

This CDR3 spans 23 amino acids. The germline gives CDR1 SNHLY, CDR2 FYNNEI. The trim removed 6 bases at V and 8 bases at J, leaving 32 bases unmatched. Clones were read by immunoSEQ multiplex PCR, and TCRdb kept only the in-frame ones, dropping some. Among 170,000 or so clones, about 86% were seen once, and the ten largest hold 5.5% to 8%. The rearrangement uses TRBV2 and TRBJ2-3, with 13 bases matching TRBD2. The origin of this receptor is a man aged 50-59 years with active or convalescent COVID-19. Sequencing used peripheral blood. CDR3 loop: CASRAGWTGTSSRTSGRGGTQYF. The CDR3 DNA follows: TGTGCCAGCAGAGCCGGATGGACAGGGACATCATCGAGGACTAGCGGGAGAGGGGGTACGCAGTATTTT. Based on the CDR3 plus reference TRBV2 and TRBJ2-3, the full variable domain is EPEVTQTPSHQVTQMGQEVILRCVPISNHLYFYWYRQILGQKVEFLVSFYNNEISEKSEIFDDQFSVERPDGSNFTLKIRSTKLEDSAMYFCASRAGWTGTSSRTSGRGGTQYFGPGTRLTVL.